The clone carrying this T cell receptor (beta chain) was seen many times. Trimming removed 6 bases from V and 11 bases from J, with 17 bases in between. The germline gives CDR1 MNHEY, CDR2 SVGAGI. This CDR3 has 14 residues. This sample was included in a study of HIV-infected patients and healthy controls. Study-level background: No general T-cell lymphocytopenia was present, and per-chain CDR3 totals resembled those of controls.

Reverse transcription used around 540 ng RNA and constant-region primers for alpha and beta. Using multiplexing indices, alpha and beta chain libraries were generated apart by chain-specific third strand synthesis. Priming off the SP2 site generated the second strand. Each molecule carried a 12-nucleotide identifier made of two joined random hexamers added before amplification. Each CDR3 protein gets one entry after TCRdb re-called the 5' RACE reads with MiXCR. The sample records about 7,600 distinct CDR3 sequences, approximately 9.1% being singletons. The repertoire came from unfractionated whole blood and reflected all unsorted peripheral T cells. Exclusions covered tumors, febrile or AIDS-related illness, and hepatitis B or C coinfection.

Sequencing used blood, obtained before antiretroviral therapy. The source is an adult with HIV infection. The V call is TRBV6-5, the J call TRBJ1-6; possibly TRBD1 for D (6 bases). CDR3 DNA: TGTGCCAGCAGCCCCCTACAGGGTAACCCACCCCTCCACTTT. This gives the protein CASSPLQGNPPLHF.